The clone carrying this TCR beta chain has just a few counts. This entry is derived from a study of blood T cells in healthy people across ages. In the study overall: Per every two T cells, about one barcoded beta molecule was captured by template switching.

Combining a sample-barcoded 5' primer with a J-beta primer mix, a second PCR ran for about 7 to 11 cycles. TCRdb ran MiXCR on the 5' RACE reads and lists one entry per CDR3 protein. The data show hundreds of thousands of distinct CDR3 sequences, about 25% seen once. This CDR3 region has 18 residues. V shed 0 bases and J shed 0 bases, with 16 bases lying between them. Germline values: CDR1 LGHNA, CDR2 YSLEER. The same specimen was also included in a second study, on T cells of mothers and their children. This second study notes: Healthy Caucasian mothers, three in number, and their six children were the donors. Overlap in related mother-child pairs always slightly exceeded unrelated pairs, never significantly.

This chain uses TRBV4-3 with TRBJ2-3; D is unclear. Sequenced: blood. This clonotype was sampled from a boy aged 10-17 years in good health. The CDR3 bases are TGCGCCAGCAGCCAAGATGGGCCTGAGATGTCAAGCACAGATACGCAGTATTTT. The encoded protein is CASSQDGPEMSSTDTQYF.